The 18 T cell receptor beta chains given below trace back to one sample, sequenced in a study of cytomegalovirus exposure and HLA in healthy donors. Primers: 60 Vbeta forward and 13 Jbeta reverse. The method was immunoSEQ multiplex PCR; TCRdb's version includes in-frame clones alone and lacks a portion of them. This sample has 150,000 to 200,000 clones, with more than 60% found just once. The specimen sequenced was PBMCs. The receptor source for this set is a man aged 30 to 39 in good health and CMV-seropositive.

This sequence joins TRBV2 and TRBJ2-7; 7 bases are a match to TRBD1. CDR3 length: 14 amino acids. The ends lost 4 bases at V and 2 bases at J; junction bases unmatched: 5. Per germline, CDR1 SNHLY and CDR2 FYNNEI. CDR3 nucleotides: TGTGCCAGCAGTGTGAGACAGGGTGCCTACGAGCAGTACTTC. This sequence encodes CASSVRQGAYEQYF.

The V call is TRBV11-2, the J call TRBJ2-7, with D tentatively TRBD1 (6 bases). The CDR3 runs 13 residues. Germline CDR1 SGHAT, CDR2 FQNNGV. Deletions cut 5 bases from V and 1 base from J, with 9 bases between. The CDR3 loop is CASSAGQSYEQYF. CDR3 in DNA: TGTGCCAGCAGCGCCGGACAGTCCTACGAGCAGTACTTC.

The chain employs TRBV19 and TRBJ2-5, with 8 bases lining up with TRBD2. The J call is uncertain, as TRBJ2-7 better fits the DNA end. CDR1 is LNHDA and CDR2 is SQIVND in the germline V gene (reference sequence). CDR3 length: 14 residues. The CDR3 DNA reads TGTGCCAGTAATCCGGGGGGGACGTCGGACGAGCAGTACTTC. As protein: CASNPGGTSDEQYF.

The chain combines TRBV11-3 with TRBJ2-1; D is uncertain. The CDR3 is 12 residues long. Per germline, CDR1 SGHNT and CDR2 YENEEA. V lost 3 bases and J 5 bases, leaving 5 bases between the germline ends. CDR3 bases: TGTGCCAGCAGCTTCCTCCACAATGAGCAGTTCTTC. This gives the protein CASSFLHNEQFF.

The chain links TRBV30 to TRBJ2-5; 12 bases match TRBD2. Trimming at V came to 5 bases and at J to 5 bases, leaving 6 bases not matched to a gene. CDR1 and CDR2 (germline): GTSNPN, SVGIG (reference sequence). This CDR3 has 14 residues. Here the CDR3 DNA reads TGTGCCTGGGAGCTAGCGGGAGGGCGCGAGACCCAGTACTTC. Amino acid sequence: CAWELAGGRETQYF.

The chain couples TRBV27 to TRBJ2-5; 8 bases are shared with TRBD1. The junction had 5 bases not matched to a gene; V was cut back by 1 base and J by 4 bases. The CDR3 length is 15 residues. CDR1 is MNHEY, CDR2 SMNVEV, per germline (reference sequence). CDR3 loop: CASSLFQGARETQYF. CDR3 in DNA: TGTGCCAGCAGTTTATTTCAGGGGGCGCGAGAGACCCAGTACTTC.

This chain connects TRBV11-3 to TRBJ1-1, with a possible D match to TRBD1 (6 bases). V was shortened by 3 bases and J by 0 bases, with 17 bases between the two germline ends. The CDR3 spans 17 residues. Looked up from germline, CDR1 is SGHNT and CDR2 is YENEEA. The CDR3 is CASSFLPWTVMNTEAFF. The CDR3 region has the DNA TGTGCCAGCAGCTTTCTCCCTTGGACAGTTATGAACACTGAAGCTTTCTTT.

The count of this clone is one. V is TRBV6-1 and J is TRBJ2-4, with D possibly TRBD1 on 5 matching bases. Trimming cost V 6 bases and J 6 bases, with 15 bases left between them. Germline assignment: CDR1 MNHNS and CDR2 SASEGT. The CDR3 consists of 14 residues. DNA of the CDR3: TGTGCCAGCAGAGAGCTAGGGGAAAGAAACATTCAGTACTTC. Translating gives CASRELGERNIQYF.

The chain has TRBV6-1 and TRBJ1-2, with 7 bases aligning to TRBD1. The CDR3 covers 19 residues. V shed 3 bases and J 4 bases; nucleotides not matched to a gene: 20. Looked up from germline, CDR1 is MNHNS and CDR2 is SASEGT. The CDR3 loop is CASSDPLPSRQGPGYGYTF. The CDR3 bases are TGTGCCAGCAGTGATCCTCTCCCGAGCCGACAGGGACCGGGCTATGGCTACACCTTC.

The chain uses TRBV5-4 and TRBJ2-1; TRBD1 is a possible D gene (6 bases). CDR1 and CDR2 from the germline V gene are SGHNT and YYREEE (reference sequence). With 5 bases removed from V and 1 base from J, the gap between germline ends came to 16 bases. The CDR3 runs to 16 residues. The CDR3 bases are TGTGCCAGCAGTCGACAAGGGGGAACGTCCTACAATGAGCAGTTCTTC. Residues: CASSRQGGTSYNEQFF. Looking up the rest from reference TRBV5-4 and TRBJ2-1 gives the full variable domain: ETGVTQSPTHLIKTRGQQVTLRCSSQSGHNTVSWYQQALGQGPQFIFQYYREEENGRGNFPPRFSGLQFPNYSSELNVNALELDDSALYLCASSRQGGTSYNEQFFGPGTRLTVL.

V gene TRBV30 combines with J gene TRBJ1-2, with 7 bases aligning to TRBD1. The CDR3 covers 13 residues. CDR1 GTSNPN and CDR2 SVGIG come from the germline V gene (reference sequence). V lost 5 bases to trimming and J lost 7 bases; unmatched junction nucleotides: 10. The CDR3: CAWVGQPASGYTF. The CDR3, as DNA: TGTGCCTGGGTGGGACAGCCAGCGTCTGGCTACACCTTC.

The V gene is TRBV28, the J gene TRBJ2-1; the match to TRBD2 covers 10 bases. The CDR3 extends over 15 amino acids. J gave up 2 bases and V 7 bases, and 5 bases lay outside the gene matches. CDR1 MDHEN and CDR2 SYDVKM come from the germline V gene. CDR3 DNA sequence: TGTGCCAGCACCTCTCTAGCGGGAGCCTACAATGAGCAGTTCTTC. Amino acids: CASTSLAGAYNEQFF.

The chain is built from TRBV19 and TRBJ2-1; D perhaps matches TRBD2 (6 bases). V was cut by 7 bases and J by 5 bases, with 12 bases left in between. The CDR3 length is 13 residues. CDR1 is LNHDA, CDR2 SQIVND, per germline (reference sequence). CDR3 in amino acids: CASMGLNNNEQFF. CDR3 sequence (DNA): TGTGCCAGTATGGGACTTAATAACAATGAGCAGTTCTTC.

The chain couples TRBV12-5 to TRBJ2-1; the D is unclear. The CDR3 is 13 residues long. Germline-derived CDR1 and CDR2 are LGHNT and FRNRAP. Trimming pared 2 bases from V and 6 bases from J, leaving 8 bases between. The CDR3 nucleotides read TGTGCTAGTGGTTTGACAGATCTCAATGAGCAGTTCTTC. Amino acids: CASGLTDLNEQFF.

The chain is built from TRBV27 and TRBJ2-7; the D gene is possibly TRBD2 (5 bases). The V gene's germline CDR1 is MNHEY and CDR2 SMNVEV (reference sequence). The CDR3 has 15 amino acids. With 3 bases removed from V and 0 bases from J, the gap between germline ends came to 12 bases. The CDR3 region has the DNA TGTGCCAGCAGTTTGGCTAGCCGACTCTCCTACGAGCAGTACTTC. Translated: CASSLASRLSYEQYF.

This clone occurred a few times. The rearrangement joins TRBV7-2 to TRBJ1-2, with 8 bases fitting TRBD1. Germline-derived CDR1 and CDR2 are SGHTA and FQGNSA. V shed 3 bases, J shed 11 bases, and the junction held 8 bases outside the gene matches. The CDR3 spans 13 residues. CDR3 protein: CASSLTGASGYTF. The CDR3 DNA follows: TGTGCCAGCAGCTTGACAGGGGCCTCGGGGTACACCTTC.

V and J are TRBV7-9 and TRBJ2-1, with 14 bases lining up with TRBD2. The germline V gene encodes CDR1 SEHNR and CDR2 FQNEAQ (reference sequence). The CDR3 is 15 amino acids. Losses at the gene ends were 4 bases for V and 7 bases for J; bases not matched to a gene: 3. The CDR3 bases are TGTGCCAGCAGCTCCAGACTAGCGGGAGGGAATGAGCAGTTCTTC. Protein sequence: CASSSRLAGGNEQFF. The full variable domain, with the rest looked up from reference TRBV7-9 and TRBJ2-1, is DTGVSQNPRHKITKRGQNVTFRCDPISEHNRLYWYRQTLGQGPEFLTYFQNEAQLEKSRLLSDRFSAERPKGSFSTLEIQRTEQGDSAMYLCASSSRLAGGNEQFFGPGTRLTVL.

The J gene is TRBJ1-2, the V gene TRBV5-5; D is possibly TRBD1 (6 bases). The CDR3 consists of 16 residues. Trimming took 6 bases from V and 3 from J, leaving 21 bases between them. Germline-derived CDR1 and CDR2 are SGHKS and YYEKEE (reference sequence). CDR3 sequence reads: CASTRHQGIGDYGYTF. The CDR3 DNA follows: TGTGCCAGCACGCGGCATCAGGGGATAGGGGACTATGGCTACACCTTC.